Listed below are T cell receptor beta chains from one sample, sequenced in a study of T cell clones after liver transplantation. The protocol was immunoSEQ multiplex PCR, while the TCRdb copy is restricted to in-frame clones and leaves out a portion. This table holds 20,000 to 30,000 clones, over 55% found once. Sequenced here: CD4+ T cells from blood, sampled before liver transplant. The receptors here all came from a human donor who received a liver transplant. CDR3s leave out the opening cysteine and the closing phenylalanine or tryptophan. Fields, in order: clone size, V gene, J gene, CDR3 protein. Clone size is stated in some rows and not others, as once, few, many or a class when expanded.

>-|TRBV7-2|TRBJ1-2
ASSVYRVDDGYT
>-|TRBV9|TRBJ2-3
ASSVAVPDTQY
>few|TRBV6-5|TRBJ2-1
ASTPGGMGEQF
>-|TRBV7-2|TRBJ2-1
ASSQSGSSYNEQF
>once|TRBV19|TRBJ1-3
ASNQGQPTYSGNTIY
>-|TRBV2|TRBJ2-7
ASRGYYEQY
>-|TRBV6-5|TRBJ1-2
ASLVDTTYGYT
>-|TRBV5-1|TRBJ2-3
ASSLGLAGPSTDTQY
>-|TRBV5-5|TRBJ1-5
ASSLVAGANNQPQH
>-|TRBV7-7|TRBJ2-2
ASSSTGTNTGELF
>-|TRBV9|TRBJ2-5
ASSPRVSYQETQY
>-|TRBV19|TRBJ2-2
ASSIPPGRAGELF
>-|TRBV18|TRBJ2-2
ASSTDAGELF
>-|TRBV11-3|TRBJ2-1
ASSSVGVGEQF
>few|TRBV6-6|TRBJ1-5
ASRIQYNQPQH
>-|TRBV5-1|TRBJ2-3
ASSLGRGAGTDTQY
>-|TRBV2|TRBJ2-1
ASSFSRGQTYNEQF
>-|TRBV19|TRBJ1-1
ASSRFQGPGNTEAF
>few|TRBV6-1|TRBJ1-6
ASSEASNNSPLH
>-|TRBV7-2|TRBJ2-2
ASSLLVGGAGELF
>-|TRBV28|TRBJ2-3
ASSPTPTKPKTSGGSTSTDTQY
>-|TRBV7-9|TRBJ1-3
ASSPRQGTPSGNTIY
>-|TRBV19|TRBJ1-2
ASRSFRQGVLYGYT
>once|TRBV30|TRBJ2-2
AAGLAGGPNTGELF
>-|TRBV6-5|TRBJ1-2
ASRINRESGYT
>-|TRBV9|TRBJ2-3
ASSVLREGRTDTQY
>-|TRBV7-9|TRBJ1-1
ASSFGYTEAF
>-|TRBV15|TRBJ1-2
ATSRDIGGRSGYT
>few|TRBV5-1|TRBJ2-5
ASSLKQYQETQY
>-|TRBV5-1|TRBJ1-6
ASSLDDTGRGGSPLH
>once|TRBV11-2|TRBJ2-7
ASSENGGTYEQY